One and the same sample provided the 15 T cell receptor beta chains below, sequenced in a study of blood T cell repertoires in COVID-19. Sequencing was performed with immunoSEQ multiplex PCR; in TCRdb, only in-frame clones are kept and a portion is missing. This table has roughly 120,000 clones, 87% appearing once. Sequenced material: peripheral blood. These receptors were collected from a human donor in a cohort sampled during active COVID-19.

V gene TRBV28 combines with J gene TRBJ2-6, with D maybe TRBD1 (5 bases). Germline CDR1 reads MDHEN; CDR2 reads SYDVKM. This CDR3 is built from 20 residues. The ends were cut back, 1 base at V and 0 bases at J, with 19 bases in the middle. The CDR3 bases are TGTGCCAGCAGTTTATTTATTCATGGGGCTGGACCCTCTGGGGCCAACGTCCTGACTTTC. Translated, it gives CASSLFIHGAGPSGANVLTF.

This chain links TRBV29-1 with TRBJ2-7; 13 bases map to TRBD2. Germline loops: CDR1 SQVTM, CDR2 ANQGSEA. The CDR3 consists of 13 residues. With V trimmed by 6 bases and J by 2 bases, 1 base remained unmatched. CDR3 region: CSVGTSGAYEQYF. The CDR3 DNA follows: TGCAGCGTGGGGACTAGCGGGGCCTACGAGCAGTACTTC.

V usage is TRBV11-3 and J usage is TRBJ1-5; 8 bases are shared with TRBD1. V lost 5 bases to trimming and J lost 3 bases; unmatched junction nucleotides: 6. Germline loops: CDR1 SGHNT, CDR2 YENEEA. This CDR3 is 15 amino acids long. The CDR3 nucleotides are TGTGCCAGCAGCGAGGGACAGGCGTCCAATCAGCCCCAGCATTTT. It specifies CASSEGQASNQPQHF.

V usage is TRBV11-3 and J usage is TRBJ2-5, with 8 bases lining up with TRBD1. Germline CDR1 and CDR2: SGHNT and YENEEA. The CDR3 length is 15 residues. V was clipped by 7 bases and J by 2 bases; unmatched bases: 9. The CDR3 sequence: CASNRFGQGQETQYF. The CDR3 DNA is TGTGCCAGCAACCGTTTTGGACAGGGTCAAGAGACCCAGTACTTC.

CDR3 DNA: TGTGCCAGCAGCTGGGACAGGGTGAACACTGAAGCTTTCTTT. This encodes CASSWDRVNTEAFF. The V call is TRBV5-6, the J call TRBJ1-1, with 9 bases identical to TRBD1. V shed 3 bases and J 0 bases; nucleotides not matched to a gene: 0. The V gene's germline CDR1 is SGHDT and CDR2 YYEEEE. The CDR3 contains 14 residues.

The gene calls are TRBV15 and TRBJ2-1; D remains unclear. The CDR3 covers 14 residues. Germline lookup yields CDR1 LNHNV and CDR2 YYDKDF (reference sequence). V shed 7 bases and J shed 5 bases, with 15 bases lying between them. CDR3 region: CATMRGRGDNEQFF. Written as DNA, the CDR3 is TGTGCCACCATGAGAGGCAGAGGCGACAATGAGCAGTTCTTC.

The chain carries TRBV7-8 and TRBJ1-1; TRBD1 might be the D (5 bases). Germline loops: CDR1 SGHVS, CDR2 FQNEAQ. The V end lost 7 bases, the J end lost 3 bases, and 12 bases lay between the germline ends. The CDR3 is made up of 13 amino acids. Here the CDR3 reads CASIQGRDTEAFF. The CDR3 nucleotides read TGTGCCAGCATCCAGGGTAGGGACACTGAAGCTTTCTTT.

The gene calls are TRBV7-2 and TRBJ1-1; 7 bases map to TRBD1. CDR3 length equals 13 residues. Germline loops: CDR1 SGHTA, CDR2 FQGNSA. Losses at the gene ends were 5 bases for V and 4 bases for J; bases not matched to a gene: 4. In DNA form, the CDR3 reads TGTGCCAGCAGCCCCGGGACAGTCACTGAAGCTTTCTTT. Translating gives CASSPGTVTEAFF.

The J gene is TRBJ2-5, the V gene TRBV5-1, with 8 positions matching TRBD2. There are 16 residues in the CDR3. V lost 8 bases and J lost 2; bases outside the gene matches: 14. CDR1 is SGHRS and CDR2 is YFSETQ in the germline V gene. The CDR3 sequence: CASGAMGLGGQETQYF. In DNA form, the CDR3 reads TGCGCCAGTGGAGCTATGGGACTAGGGGGGCAAGAGACCCAGTACTTC.

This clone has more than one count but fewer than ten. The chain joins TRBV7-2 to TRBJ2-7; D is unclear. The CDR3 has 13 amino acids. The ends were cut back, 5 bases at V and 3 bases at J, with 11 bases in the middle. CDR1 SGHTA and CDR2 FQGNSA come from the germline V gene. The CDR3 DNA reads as TGTGCCAGCAGCAGGAGTAACGTCTACGAGCAGTACTTC. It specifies CASSRSNVYEQYF.

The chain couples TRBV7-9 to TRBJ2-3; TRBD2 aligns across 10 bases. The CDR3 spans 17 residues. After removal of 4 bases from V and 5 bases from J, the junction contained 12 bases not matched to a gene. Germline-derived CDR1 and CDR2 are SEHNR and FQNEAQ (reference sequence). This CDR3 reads CASSSPQRGGNEDTQYF. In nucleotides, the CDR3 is TGTGCCAGCAGCTCTCCCCAGCGGGGGGGAAACGAAGATACGCAGTATTTT.

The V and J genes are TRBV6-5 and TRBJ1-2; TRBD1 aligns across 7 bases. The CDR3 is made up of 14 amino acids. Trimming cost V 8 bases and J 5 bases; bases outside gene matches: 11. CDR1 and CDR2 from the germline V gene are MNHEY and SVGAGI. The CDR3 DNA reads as TGTGCCAGCTTGTGGGACAGTGCTGGATATGGCTACACCTTC. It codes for CASLWDSAGYGYTF.

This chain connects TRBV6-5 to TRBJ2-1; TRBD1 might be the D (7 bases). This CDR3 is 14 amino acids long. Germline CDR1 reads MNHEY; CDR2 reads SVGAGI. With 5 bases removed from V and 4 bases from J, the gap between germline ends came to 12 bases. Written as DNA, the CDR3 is TGTGCCAGCAGTCGACAGGGAGGATACAATGAGCAGTTCTTC. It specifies CASSRQGGYNEQFF.

The CDR3 DNA follows: TGTGCCAGTAGTATCGTCGGAGGAGAGAATTCACCCCTCCACTTT. Amino acids: CASSIVGGENSPLHF. The chain has TRBV19 and TRBJ1-6, with D uncertain. CDR1 is LNHDA, CDR2 SQIVND, per germline (reference sequence). The V gene lost 3 bases and the J gene lost 7 bases, with 13 bases spanning the gap. The CDR3 is 15 amino acids.

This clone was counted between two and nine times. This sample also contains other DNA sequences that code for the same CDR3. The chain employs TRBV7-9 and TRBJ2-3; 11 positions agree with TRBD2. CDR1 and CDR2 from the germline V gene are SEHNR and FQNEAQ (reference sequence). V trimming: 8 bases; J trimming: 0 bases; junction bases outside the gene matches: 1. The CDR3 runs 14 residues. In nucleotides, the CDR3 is TGTGCCAGCTTAGCGGGGGGGAGCACAGATACGCAGTATTTT. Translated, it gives CASLAGGSTDTQYF.